The 23 T cell receptor beta chains below come from one sample, sequenced in a study of cytomegalovirus exposure and HLA in healthy donors. The primer mix had 60 Vbeta and 13 Jbeta primers. The protocol was immunoSEQ multiplex PCR, while the TCRdb copy is restricted to in-frame clones and leaves out a portion. This sample has 75,000 to 90,000 clones, with over 65% found just once. The sample taken for sequencing was PBMCs. The source of these receptors is a man aged 45-65 years in good health and CMV-seronegative.

The chain links TRBV11-3 to TRBJ1-2, with TRBD1 as a possible D gene (5 bases). The CDR3 length is 14 residues. Trimming cost V 0 bases and J 6 bases, with 11 bases left between them. Germline loops: CDR1 SGHNT, CDR2 YENEEA. The CDR3 is CASSLDGGIHGYTF. The DNA of the CDR3 is TGTGCCAGCAGCTTAGATGGGGGGATCCATGGCTACACCTTC.

In its sample, this clone was seen once. The chain is built from TRBV9 and TRBJ2-2, with TRBD1 matching over 7 bases. V gave up 4 bases and J gave up 2 bases; unmatched junction bases: 8. CDR3 length equals 16 residues. Germline loops: CDR1 SGDLS, CDR2 YYNGEE. CDR3 loop: CASSTLTGINTGELFF. In DNA, the CDR3 is TGTGCCAGCAGCACCCTGACAGGGATAAACACCGGGGAGCTGTTTTTT.

This clone was counted only a few times. V and J are TRBV7-9 and TRBJ1-1; D unclear. The CDR3 totals 13 residues. Trimming shortened V by 4 bases and J by 1 base, and 7 bases separated the two germline ends. Germline loops: CDR1 SEHNR, CDR2 FQNEAQ (reference sequence). In DNA, the CDR3 is TGTGCCAGCAGCTCCCAGGCGAACACTGAAGCTTTCTTT. Its translation is CASSSQANTEAFF.

The chain is built from TRBV5-1 and TRBJ2-5; 7 bases line up with TRBD2. This CDR3 has 15 amino acids. The germline V gene has CDR1 SGHRS and CDR2 YFSETQ. The ends lost 4 bases at V and 1 base at J; junction bases unmatched: 7. The CDR3, as DNA: TGCGCCAGCAGCCCAAAGTCGGGGGGCCAAGAGACCCAGTACTTC. It yields the protein CASSPKSGGQETQYF.

This clone was seen just once. The chain recombines TRBV11-1 with TRBJ2-7; 7 bases are a match to TRBD2. V was pared by 2 bases and J by 2 bases, with 9 bases of the junction left unmatched. Germline CDR1 is SGHAT and CDR2 is FQDESV (reference sequence). CDR3 length: 16 residues. The DNA for the CDR3 is TGTGCCAGCAGCTTATCGAGGGGACTACTTACCTACGAGCAGTACTTC. Protein product: CASSLSRGLLTYEQYF.

The chain carries TRBV27 and TRBJ2-1; 7 bases map to TRBD2. The germline V gene has CDR1 MNHEY and CDR2 SMNVEV (reference sequence). This CDR3 region has 13 residues. V gave up 6 bases and J gave up 7 bases; unmatched junction bases: 6. CDR3: CASRGGEWNEQFF. The CDR3 bases are TGTGCCAGCAGGGGGGGGGAGTGGAATGAGCAGTTCTTC.

The V and J genes are TRBV18 and TRBJ1-1; D perhaps matches TRBD1 (5 bases). The CDR3 sequence is 14 residues long. Germline V gives CDR1 KGHSH, CDR2 LQKENI. V lost 6 bases and J 3 bases, leaving 14 bases between the germline ends. CDR3 sequence reads: CASSLWRGDTEAFF. As DNA, the CDR3 is TGTGCCAGCTCCCTGTGGAGGGGTGACACTGAAGCTTTCTTT.

The chain uses TRBV12-5 and TRBJ1-2; no clear D. Per the germline V gene, CDR1 is LGHNT and CDR2 is FRNRAP. The CDR3 has 14 amino acids. V dropped 4 bases and J dropped 4 bases, with 13 bases sitting between them. CDR3 sequence reads: CASGSPTTSYGYTF. The CDR3 coding sequence is TGTGCTAGTGGTTCCCCGACAACTTCCTATGGCTACACCTTC.

The chain has TRBV10-3 and TRBJ1-1; perhaps TRBD1 as D (6 bases). Germline lookup yields CDR1 ENHRY and CDR2 SYGVKD. The V gene lost 6 bases and the J gene lost 6 bases, with 26 bases spanning the gap. The CDR3 extends over 17 amino acids. The chain's CDR3 is CAISSDINRVEGAEAFF. CDR3 nucleotides: TGTGCCATCAGCTCCGATATCAACAGGGTCGAGGGCGCTGAAGCTTTCTTT.

This clone was seen a handful of times. V and J are TRBV27 and TRBJ2-4, with 7 bases that match TRBD1. This CDR3 comprises 15 residues. Per the germline V gene, CDR1 is MNHEY and CDR2 is SMNVEV (reference sequence). V shed 6 bases, J shed 3 bases, and the junction held 8 bases outside the gene matches. The CDR3 spells CASSRTGRGKNIQYF. The CDR3 bases are TGTGCCAGCAGCCGGACAGGACGAGGCAAAAACATTCAGTACTTC.

The chain employs TRBV9 and TRBJ2-1; TRBD2 matches at 7 bases. Losses at the gene ends were 0 bases for V and 0 bases for J; bases not matched to a gene: 3. The germline gives CDR1 SGDLS, CDR2 YYNGEE. CDR3 length: 16 amino acids. The chain's CDR3 is CASSVDGGGSYNEQFF. The DNA for the CDR3 is TGTGCCAGCAGCGTAGATGGCGGGGGCTCCTACAATGAGCAGTTCTTC.

The rearrangement uses TRBV19 and TRBJ1-1; 7 bases match TRBD1. The length of the CDR3 is 17 residues. With 5 bases clipped from V and 0 bases from J, the junction kept 12 bases outside the gene matches. CDR1 LNHDA and CDR2 SQIVND come from the germline V gene (reference sequence). This chain's CDR3 is CASSVPGQRLLNTEAFF. CDR3 bases: TGTGCCAGTAGTGTTCCGGGACAGAGGCTTCTGAACACTGAAGCTTTCTTT.

The CDR3 nucleotides are TGCGCCAGCAGCTTGGAGGCGGGGCAGGTGAACACTGAAGCTTTCTTT. It yields the protein CASSLEAGQVNTEAFF. V gene TRBV5-1 combines with J gene TRBJ1-1; maybe TRBD1 (5 bases). The CDR3 loop spans 16 amino acids. V lost 0 bases and J lost 0, with 12 bases in between. CDR1 and CDR2 from the germline V gene are SGHRS and YFSETQ.

V is TRBV15 and J is TRBJ2-1; TRBD2 agrees at 10 bases. The CDR3 is made up of 20 amino acids. With 1 base clipped from V and 0 bases from J, the junction kept 12 bases outside the gene matches. The germline V gene encodes CDR1 LNHNV and CDR2 YYDKDF (reference sequence). DNA for the CDR3: TGTGCCACCAGCAGAGGGATGGCTAGCGGGGGCCCGGGCTCCTACAATGAGCAGTTCTTC. Translated, it gives CATSRGMASGGPGSYNEQFF.

The chain has TRBV27 and TRBJ1-2; perhaps TRBD1 as D (6 bases). V gave up 0 bases and J gave up 4 bases, with 12 bases separating them. Germline V gene sequence: CDR1 MNHEY, CDR2 SMNVEV (reference sequence). CDR3 length: 15 residues. CDR3 bases: TGTGCCAGCAGTTTATCGACACAGGGTGGCTATGGCTACACCTTC. Translation: CASSLSTQGGYGYTF.

CDR3 in amino acids: CARGRGNGDTQYF. CDR3 nucleotide sequence: TGTGCCAGAGGGCGGGGAAACGGGGATACGCAGTATTTT. The chain is built from TRBV2 and TRBJ2-3; perhaps TRBD2 as D (6 bases). The CDR3 is 13 residues long. Germline CDR1 is SNHLY and CDR2 is FYNNEI. Between the trimmed V and J ends, which lost 9 bases and 6 bases, there was a span of 16 bases. Filled out from reference TRBV2 and TRBJ2-3, the complete variable domain reads EPEVTQTPSHQVTQMGQEVILRCVPISNHLYFYWYRQILGQKVEFLVSFYNNEISEKSEIFDDQFSVERPDGSNFTLKIRSTKLEDSAMYFCARGRGNGDTQYFGPGTRLTVL.

The chain carries TRBV6-6 and TRBJ2-5; D is possibly TRBD1 (8 bases). CDR3 length: 13 amino acids. CDR1 MNHNY and CDR2 SVGAGI come from the germline V gene (reference sequence). V lost 5 bases, J lost 11 bases, and 18 bases lay in between. The CDR3 DNA is TGTGCCAGCAGTACCCGACAGGGGCGGGAGCAGTACTTC. This encodes CASSTRQGREQYF.

The rearrangement uses TRBV18 and TRBJ2-1; D may be TRBD2 (6 bases). The CDR3 has 15 amino acids. Germline V gene data show CDR1 as KGHSH and CDR2 as LQKENI. V lost 3 bases and J 10 bases, leaving 19 bases between the germline ends. CDR3 sequence: CASSPAIGQGGEQFF. DNA of the CDR3: TGTGCCAGCTCACCGGCGATTGGGCAGGGAGGAGAGCAGTTCTTC.

As DNA, the CDR3 is TGTGCCAGCAGCCACAGGGACTATGGCTACACCTTC. Amino acids: CASSHRDYGYTF. The chain uses TRBV11-2 and TRBJ1-2, with a tentative D call TRBD1 (6 bases). V was clipped by 5 bases and J by 3 bases, with 7 bases between them. The germline gives CDR1 SGHAT, CDR2 FQNNGV. The CDR3 covers 12 residues.

The CDR3 loop is CASSQDPGHSYNEQFF. The DNA of the CDR3 is TGCGCCAGCAGCCAAGATCCGGGACACTCCTACAATGAGCAGTTCTTC. The V call is TRBV4-1, the J call TRBJ2-1; D is possibly TRBD1 (6 bases). The germline V and J ends were trimmed by 0 bases and 0 bases, with 9 bases remaining between them. Germline V gene lookup returns CDR1 MGHRA and CDR2 YSYEKL. The CDR3 is 16 residues long.

V usage is TRBV19 and J usage is TRBJ2-3; 15 bases match TRBD2. Germline V gene lookup returns CDR1 LNHDA and CDR2 SQIVND (reference sequence). V gave up 2 bases and J gave up 8 bases; unmatched junction bases: 14. The CDR3 extends over 19 amino acids. The DNA for the CDR3 is TGTGCCAGTAGTATATTTATCCCCGGACTAGCGGGGGGGCTAGGTACGCAGTATTTT. This encodes CASSIFIPGLAGGLGTQYF. Supplemented by reference TRBV19 and TRBJ2-3, the full variable domain reads DGGITQSPKYLFRKEGQNVTLSCEQNLNHDAMYWYRQDPGQGLRLIYYSQIVNDFQKGDIAEGYSVSREKKESFPLTVTSAQKNPTAFYLCASSIFIPGLAGGLGTQYFGPGTRLTVL.

The gene calls are TRBV29-1 and TRBJ2-7; TRBD1 agrees at 8 bases. The germline CDR1 and CDR2 sequences are SQVTM and ANQGSEA. The trim removed 1 base at V and 2 bases at J, leaving 4 bases unmatched. This CDR3 is built from 14 residues. The CDR3 bases are TGCAGCGTTGAAGGAGGGACAGGAACCTACGAGCAGTACTTC. Translating gives CSVEGGTGTYEQYF.

This sequence joins TRBV5-4 and TRBJ2-7; TRBD2 aligns across 12 bases. After removal of 3 bases from V and 2 bases from J, the junction contained 3 bases not matched to a gene. Per the germline V gene, CDR1 is SGHNT and CDR2 is YYREEE (reference sequence). This CDR3 region has 15 residues. The DNA of the CDR3 is TGTGCCAGCAGCTCGACTAGCGGGAGACCCTACGAGCAGTACTTC. Translated, it gives CASSSTSGRPYEQYF.